These 3 T cell receptor beta chains were sequenced from one sample in a study of OX40 agonist ivuxolimab in advanced cancers. The method was immunoSEQ multiplex PCR; TCRdb's version includes in-frame clones alone and lacks a portion of them. Of some 150,000 clones in the sample, 90% were seen once. Sequences were derived from CD4+ or CD8+ T cells sorted from blood, sampled in a trial of the OX40 agonist ivuxolimab. All receptors derive from an adult with an advanced solid tumor such as melanoma, head and neck, liver or kidney cancer.

The genes are TRBV7-3 and TRBJ2-2; unclear D gene. Germline V gives CDR1 SGHTA, CDR2 FQGTGA. V was cut by 7 bases and J by 2 bases, with 17 bases left in between. The CDR3 runs to 16 residues. The CDR3 DNA sequence: TGTGCCAGCAAAAAGGAGAGCGCAGCTAACACCGGGGAGCTGTTTTTT. Translated: CASKKESAANTGELFF. Together with reference TRBV7-3 and TRBJ2-2, the CDR3 gives the full variable domain: GAGVSQTPSNKVTEKGKYVELRCDPISGHTALYWYRQSLGQGPEFLIYFQGTGAADDSGLPNDRFFAVRPEGSVSTLKIQRTERGDSAVYLCASKKESAANTGELFFGEGSRLTVL.

The chain employs TRBV7-9 and TRBJ2-5; D remains unclear. V gave up 5 bases and J gave up 5 bases, with 9 bases separating them. The CDR3 is 12 residues long. Germline CDR1 SEHNR, CDR2 FQNEAQ (reference sequence). The DNA for the CDR3 is TGTGCCAGCAGCCCAGCCTCTGAGACCCAGTACTTC. Its protein is CASSPASETQYF.

The chain is built from TRBV4-3 and TRBJ2-1; D call uncertain. Trimming removed 4 bases at V and 7 bases at J, with 11 bases between. This CDR3 comprises 13 residues. Looked up from germline, CDR1 is LGHNA and CDR2 is YSLEER. This CDR3 is CASSPTLRNEQFF. The CDR3 DNA reads as TGCGCCAGCAGCCCCACGCTTCGGAATGAGCAGTTCTTC.